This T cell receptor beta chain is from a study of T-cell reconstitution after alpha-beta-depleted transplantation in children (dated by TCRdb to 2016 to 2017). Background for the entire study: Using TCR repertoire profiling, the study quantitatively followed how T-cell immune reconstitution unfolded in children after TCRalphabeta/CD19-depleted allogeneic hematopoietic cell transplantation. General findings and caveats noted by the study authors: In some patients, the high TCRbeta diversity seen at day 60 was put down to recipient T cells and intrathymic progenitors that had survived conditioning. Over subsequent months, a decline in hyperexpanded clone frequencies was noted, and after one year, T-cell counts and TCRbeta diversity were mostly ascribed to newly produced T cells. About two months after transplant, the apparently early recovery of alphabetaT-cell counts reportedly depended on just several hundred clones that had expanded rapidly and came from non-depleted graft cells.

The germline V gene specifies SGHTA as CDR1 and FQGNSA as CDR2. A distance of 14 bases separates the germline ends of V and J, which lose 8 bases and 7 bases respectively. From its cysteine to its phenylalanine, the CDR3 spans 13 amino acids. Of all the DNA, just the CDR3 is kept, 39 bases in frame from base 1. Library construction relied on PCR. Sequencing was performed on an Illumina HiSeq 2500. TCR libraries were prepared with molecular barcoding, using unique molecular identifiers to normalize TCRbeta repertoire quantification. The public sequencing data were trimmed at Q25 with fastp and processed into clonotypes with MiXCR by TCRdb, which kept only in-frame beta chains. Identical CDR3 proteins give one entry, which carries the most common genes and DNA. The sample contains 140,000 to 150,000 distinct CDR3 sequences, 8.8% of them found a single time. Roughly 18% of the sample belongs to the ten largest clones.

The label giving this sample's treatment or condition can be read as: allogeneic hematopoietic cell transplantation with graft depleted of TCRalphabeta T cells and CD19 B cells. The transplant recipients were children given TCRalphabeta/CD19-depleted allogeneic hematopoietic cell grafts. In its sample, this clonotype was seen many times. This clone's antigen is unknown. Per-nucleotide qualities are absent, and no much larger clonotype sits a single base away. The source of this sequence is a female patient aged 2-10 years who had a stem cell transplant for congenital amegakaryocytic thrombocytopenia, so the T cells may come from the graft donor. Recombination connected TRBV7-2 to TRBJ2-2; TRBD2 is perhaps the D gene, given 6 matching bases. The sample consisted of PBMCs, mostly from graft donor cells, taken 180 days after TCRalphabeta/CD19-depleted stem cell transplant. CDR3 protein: CASSGPGGGELFF. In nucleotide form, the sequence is TGTGCCAGCTCCGGGCCCGGGGGCGGGGAGCTGTTTTTT.